These 25 T cell receptor beta chains came from one sample sequenced in a study of blood T cell repertoires in COVID-19. Here immunoSEQ multiplex PCR was the method, and the copy in TCRdb shows in-frame clones only, minus some. The sample consists of around 84,000 clones, 70% to 85% of them appearing once. Sequenced sample: peripheral blood. The receptors come from a man aged 50-60 years with active or convalescent COVID-19.

V usage is TRBV5-6 and J usage is TRBJ1-1, with D possibly TRBD1 on 5 matching bases. V lost 0 bases and J lost 5, with 17 bases in between. Germline V gives CDR1 SGHDT, CDR2 YYEEEE. This CDR3 region has 16 residues. This CDR3 reads CASSLGRVLGSTEAFF. CDR3 DNA sequence: TGTGCCAGCAGCTTGGGCAGGGTATTAGGCAGTACTGAAGCTTTCTTT.

In its sample, this clone was seen once. This sequence is one base from a far larger clone and is likely a read error. V usage is TRBV27 and J usage is TRBJ1-1; D remains ambiguous. The germline V gene has CDR1 MNHEY and CDR2 SMNVEV (reference sequence). The length of the CDR3 is 13 residues. Trimming stripped 5 bases from V and 1 base from J, with 8 bases between. CDR3 residues: CASSPGSNTEAFF. The DNA for the CDR3 is TGTGCCAGCAGTCCCGGGTCGAACACTGAAGCTTTCTTT.

This CDR3 is CASSSLVYGYTF. CDR3 coding DNA: TGTGCCAGCAGTTCGCTAGTGTATGGCTACACCTTC. The rearrangement links TRBV6-5 to TRBJ1-2; D gene ambiguous. Germline V gene data show CDR1 as MNHEY and CDR2 as SVGAGI. V was trimmed by 4 bases and J by 5 bases, leaving 8 bases between them. The CDR3 extends over 12 amino acids.

The chain combines TRBV7-9 with TRBJ2-7; D is ambiguous. Per germline, CDR1 SEHNR and CDR2 FQNEAQ (reference sequence). The V end lost 8 bases, the J end lost 0 bases, and 8 bases lay between the germline ends. This CDR3 region has 12 residues. CDR3 sequence reads: CASGDFSYEQYF. The DNA for the CDR3 is TGTGCCAGCGGCGACTTCTCCTACGAGCAGTACTTC.

The rearrangement links TRBV30 to TRBJ1-2, with D unresolved. The CDR3 spans 13 residues. Trimming took 7 bases from V and 0 from J, leaving 12 bases between them. CDR1 is GTSNPN, CDR2 SVGIG, per germline (reference sequence). In DNA, the CDR3 is TGTGCCTTGCCCCCAGATTCTAACTATGGCTACACCTTC. It translates to CALPPDSNYGYTF.

V is TRBV2 and J is TRBJ2-2; 7 bases are shared with TRBD2. Germline V gene lookup returns CDR1 SNHLY and CDR2 FYNNEI. This CDR3 comprises 14 residues. The chain's CDR3 is CATYGGSNTGELFF. DNA of the CDR3: TGTGCGACATACGGGGGGTCGAACACCGGGGAGCTGTTTTTT.

The chain links TRBV9 to TRBJ1-6; tentatively, D is TRBD1 (5 bases). The germline V gene has CDR1 SGDLS and CDR2 YYNGEE. V was shortened by 0 bases and J by 7 bases, with 11 bases between the two germline ends. CDR3 length: 15 amino acids. The CDR3 protein is CASSVEGAANSPLHF. The CDR3 DNA sequence: TGTGCCAGCAGCGTAGAAGGGGCGGCGAATTCACCCCTCCACTTT.

The V gene is TRBV24-1, the J gene TRBJ2-1; 9 bases line up with TRBD2. Trimming at V came to 4 bases and at J to 9 bases, leaving 3 bases not matched to a gene. CDR1 and CDR2 from the germline V gene are KGHDR and SFDVKD. The CDR3 contains 13 residues. In DNA form, the CDR3 reads TGTGCCACCAGTGAGAAGACTAGCGGTGAGCAGTTCTTC. This encodes CATSEKTSGEQFF.

V and J are TRBV7-2 and TRBJ2-1; 11 bases map to TRBD2. The length of the CDR3 is 15 residues. CDR1 is SGHTA and CDR2 is FQGNSA in the germline V gene. Losses at the gene ends were 4 bases for V and 9 bases for J; bases not matched to a gene: 8. DNA for the CDR3: TGTGCCAGCAGCTGGAGACTAGCGGGGTCGAGTGAGCAGTTCTTC. Amino acids: CASSWRLAGSSEQFF.

This clone was seen ten or more times. The CDR3 spells CASSSYYNEQFF. Written as DNA, the CDR3 is TGTGCCAGCAGCTCCTATTACAATGAGCAGTTCTTC. V and J are TRBV5-6 and TRBJ2-1; D is ambiguous. CDR1 SGHDT and CDR2 YYEEEE come from the germline V gene. The CDR3 runs 12 residues. V was clipped by 3 bases and J by 4 bases, with 5 bases between them. Variable domain in full (rest from reference TRBV5-6 and TRBJ2-1): DAGVTQSPTHLIKTRGQQVTLRCSPKSGHDTVSWYQQALGQGPQFIFQYYEEEERQRGNFPDRFSGHQFPNYSSELNVNALLLGDSALYLCASSSYYNEQFFGPGTRLTVL.

The chain employs TRBV2 and TRBJ2-2; perhaps TRBD2 as D (6 bases). The V end lost 6 bases, the J end lost 2 bases, and 10 bases lay between the germline ends. There are 14 residues in the CDR3. Germline CDR1 reads SNHLY; CDR2 reads FYNNEI. For the CDR3, the DNA is TGTGCCAGCAGGCGGGACGGCAACACCGGGGAGCTGTTTTTT. It encodes CASRRDGNTGELFF.

The J gene is TRBJ2-4, the V gene TRBV18, with 7 bases fitting TRBD1. Germline assignment: CDR1 KGHSH and CDR2 LQKENI. The trim removed 3 bases at V and 9 bases at J, leaving 11 bases unmatched. This CDR3 region has 15 residues. In DNA, the CDR3 is TGTGCCAGCTCACCGGACGCTACAGGGGCAGGCATTCAGTACTTC. Translated: CASSPDATGAGIQYF.

The chain uses TRBV19 and TRBJ2-5; the match to TRBD1 covers 9 bases. This CDR3 region has 14 residues. V gave up 5 bases and J gave up 3 bases; unmatched junction bases: 4. Germline CDR1 reads LNHDA; CDR2 reads SQIVND (reference sequence). CDR3 protein: CASSGRTGEETQYF. CDR3 DNA sequence: TGTGCCAGTAGTGGGAGGACAGGGGAAGAGACCCAGTACTTC.

The chain recombines TRBV5-1 with TRBJ1-2; TRBD1 aligns across 12 bases. Germline V gene lookup returns CDR1 SGHRS and CDR2 YFSETQ. The CDR3 length is 16 residues. J was trimmed by 1 base and V by 4 bases; bases with no gene match: 5. The CDR3 region has the DNA TGCGCCAGCAGCGGAGGGACAGGGGGCTTTAACTATGGCTACACCTTC. This codes for CASSGGTGGFNYGYTF.

CDR3 residues: CASRDRQGAGNQPQHF. CDR3 DNA sequence: TGTGCCAGCAGGGACCGACAGGGCGCGGGCAATCAGCCCCAGCATTTT. The chain employs TRBV27 and TRBJ1-5; 7 bases align to TRBD1. CDR3 length equals 16 residues. The germline gives CDR1 MNHEY, CDR2 SMNVEV (reference sequence). J lost 2 bases, V lost 6 bases, and 10 bases had no gene match.

The V call is TRBV19, the J call TRBJ1-6; a weak D match, TRBD1 (5 bases). Between the trimmed V and J ends, which lost 4 bases and 7 bases, there was a span of 11 bases. Germline V gives CDR1 LNHDA, CDR2 SQIVND (reference sequence). The CDR3 covers 14 residues. CDR3 sequence (DNA): TGTGCCAGTAGTACAGGGCAGATAAATTCACCCCTCCACTTT. Protein sequence: CASSTGQINSPLHF. The full variable domain, with the rest looked up from reference TRBV19 and TRBJ1-6, is DGGITQSPKYLFRKEGQNVTLSCEQNLNHDAMYWYRQDPGQGLRLIYYSQIVNDFQKGDIAEGYSVSREKKESFPLTVTSAQKNPTAFYLCASSTGQINSPLHFGNGTRLTVT.

The chain couples TRBV4-3 to TRBJ1-6; possible D gene TRBD1, 5 bases. This CDR3 has 17 amino acids. Trimming pared 3 bases from V and 3 bases from J, leaving 15 bases between. Germline loops: CDR1 LGHNA, CDR2 YSLEER. The CDR3 spells CASSHLTGRVYNSPLHF. CDR3 DNA: TGCGCCAGCAGCCATCTCACAGGCAGGGTCTATAATTCACCCCTCCACTTT.

J is TRBJ1-1 and V is TRBV6-5; unclear D gene. Germline CDR1 reads MNHEY; CDR2 reads SVGAGI. Deletions cut 5 bases from V and 4 bases from J, with 14 bases between. The CDR3 spans 14 residues. The CDR3 bases are TGTGCCAGCAGTCAGTCTCGGGTGGCCACTGAAGCTTTCTTT. It codes for CASSQSRVATEAFF.

The chain carries TRBV6-1 and TRBJ1-2; D remains ambiguous. In germline, CDR1 is MNHNS, CDR2 SASEGT. Trimming took off 2 bases at V and 6 bases at J, with 10 bases between the two ends. This CDR3 is built from 13 residues. CDR3 nucleotide sequence: TGTGCCAGCAGTGAATGGCAGGTAGATGGCTACACCTTC. This gives the protein CASSEWQVDGYTF.

The chain carries TRBV4-3 and TRBJ1-3; TRBD1 agrees at 8 bases. The CDR3 runs to 16 residues. Germline loops: CDR1 LGHNA, CDR2 YSLEER. The J segment lost 4 bases and the V segment lost 0 bases, leaving 5 bases of the junction unmatched. CDR3 DNA sequence: TGCGCCAGCAGCCAAGATTCTCAGGGGGCAGGAAACACCATATATTTT. Protein sequence: CASSQDSQGAGNTIYF.

The rearrangement uses TRBV28 and TRBJ1-1; 8 nucleotides agree with TRBD1. CDR1 MDHEN and CDR2 SYDVKM come from the germline V gene. The V and J ends lost 6 bases and 7 bases, in that order; junction bases with no gene match: 10. CDR3 length equals 14 residues. The CDR3 DNA is TGTGCCAGCAGCCCGGGACAGGTGACGGTTGAAGCTTTCTTT. This encodes CASSPGQVTVEAFF.

This clone has a single count. The chain combines TRBV7-8 with TRBJ1-2; 9 bases fit TRBD1. The V and J ends lost 5 bases and 2 bases, in that order; junction bases with no gene match: 6. There are 15 residues in the CDR3. CDR1 is SGHVS, CDR2 FQNEAQ, per germline. In DNA, the CDR3 is TGTGCCAGCAGCAGCCGGACAGGGGAAAACTATGGCTACACCTTC. It encodes CASSSRTGENYGYTF.

The gene calls are TRBV7-2 and TRBJ1-5, with D perhaps matching TRBD1 (5 bases). The V gene's germline CDR1 is SGHTA and CDR2 FQGNSA. The CDR3 consists of 16 residues. Trimming stripped 4 bases from V and 7 bases from J, with 20 bases between. CDR3 DNA: TGTGCCAGCAGCTCGGGAGAGGGTCGGTGGGGCCAGCCCCAGCATTTT. Translated: CASSSGEGRWGQPQHF.

The chain employs TRBV7-3 and TRBJ1-1; maybe TRBD1 (5 bases). Trimming took 2 bases from V and 0 from J, leaving 13 bases between them. This CDR3 contains 16 residues. Germline CDR1 is SGHTA and CDR2 is FQGTGA. CDR3: CASSLAGGAMNTEAFF. In nucleotides, the CDR3 is TGTGCCAGCAGCTTAGCAGGCGGGGCGATGAACACTGAAGCTTTCTTT.

This chain connects TRBV19 to TRBJ1-1; D possibly corresponds to TRBD1 (5 bases). Germline V CDR1 and CDR2: LNHDA, SQIVND (reference sequence). CDR3 length: 15 amino acids. Deletions cut 3 bases from V and 6 bases from J, with 17 bases between. As DNA, the CDR3 is TGTGCCAGTAGTATGGGTGGGGGGGGAGACTCTGAAGCTTTCTTT. This sequence encodes CASSMGGGGDSEAFF. The full variable domain, its missing parts supplied by reference TRBV19 and TRBJ1-1, is DGGITQSPKYLFRKEGQNVTLSCEQNLNHDAMYWYRQDPGQGLRLIYYSQIVNDFQKGDIAEGYSVSREKKESFPLTVTSAQKNPTAFYLCASSMGGGGDSEAFFGQGTRLTVV.